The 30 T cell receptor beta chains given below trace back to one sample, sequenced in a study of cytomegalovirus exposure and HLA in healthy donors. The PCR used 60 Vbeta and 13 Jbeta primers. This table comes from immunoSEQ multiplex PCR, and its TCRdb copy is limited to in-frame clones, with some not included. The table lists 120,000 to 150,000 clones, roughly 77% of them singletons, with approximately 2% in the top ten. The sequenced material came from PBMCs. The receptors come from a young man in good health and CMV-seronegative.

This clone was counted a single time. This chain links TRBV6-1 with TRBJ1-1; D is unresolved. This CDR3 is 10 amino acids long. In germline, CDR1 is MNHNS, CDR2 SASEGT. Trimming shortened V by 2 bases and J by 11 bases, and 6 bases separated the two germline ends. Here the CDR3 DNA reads TGTGCCAGCAGTGAAAACTGGGCTTTCTTT. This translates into CASSENWAFF.

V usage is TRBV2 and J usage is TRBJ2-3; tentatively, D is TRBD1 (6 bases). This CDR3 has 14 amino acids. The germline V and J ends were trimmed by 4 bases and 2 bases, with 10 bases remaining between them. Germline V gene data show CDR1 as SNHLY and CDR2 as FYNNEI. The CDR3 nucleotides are TGTGCCAGCAGTGCAGACAGGACCACAGATACGCAGTATTTT. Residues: CASSADRTTDTQYF.

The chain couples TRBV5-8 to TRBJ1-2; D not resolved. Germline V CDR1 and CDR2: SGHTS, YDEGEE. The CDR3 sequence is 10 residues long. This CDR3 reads CVGGKSGYTF. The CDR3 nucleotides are TGTGTGGGAGGGAAGAGTGGCTACACCTTC.

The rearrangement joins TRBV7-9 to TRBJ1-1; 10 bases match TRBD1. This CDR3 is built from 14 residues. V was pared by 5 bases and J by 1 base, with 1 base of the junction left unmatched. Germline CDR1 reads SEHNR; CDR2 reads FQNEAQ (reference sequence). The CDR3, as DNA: TGTGCCAGCAGCGGACAGGGGGAGAACACTGAAGCTTTCTTT. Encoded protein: CASSGQGENTEAFF.

The CDR3 nucleotides read TGTGCCAGCAGCTTTTCACCCGGACAGGTTCAACCCAGCAATCAGCCCCAGCATTTT. Its translation: CASSFSPGQVQPSNQPQHF. V is TRBV12-1 and J is TRBJ1-5; the table assigns TRBD1, which was not confirmed against the DNA. TRBV12-1 has pseudogene status. The CDR3 contains 19 residues.

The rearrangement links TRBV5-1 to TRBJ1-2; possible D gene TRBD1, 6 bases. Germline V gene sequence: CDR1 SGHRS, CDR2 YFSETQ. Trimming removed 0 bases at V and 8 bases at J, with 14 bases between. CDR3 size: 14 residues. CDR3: CASSLGAGAEGYTF. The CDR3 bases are TGCGCCAGCAGCTTGGGGGCAGGGGCGGAAGGCTACACCTTC. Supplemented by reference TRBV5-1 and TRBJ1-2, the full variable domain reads KAGVTQTPRYLIKTRGQQVTLSCSPISGHRSVSWYQQTPGQGLQFLFEYFSETQRNKGNFPGRFSGRQFSNSRSEMNVSTLELGDSALYLCASSLGAGAEGYTFGSGTRLTVV.

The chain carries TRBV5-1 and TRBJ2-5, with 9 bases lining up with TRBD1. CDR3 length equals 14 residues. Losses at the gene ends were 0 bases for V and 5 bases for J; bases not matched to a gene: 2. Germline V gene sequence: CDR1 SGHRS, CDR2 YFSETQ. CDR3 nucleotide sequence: TGCGCCAGCAGCTTGGGGACAGGGGAGGAGACCCAGTACTTC. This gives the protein CASSLGTGEETQYF.

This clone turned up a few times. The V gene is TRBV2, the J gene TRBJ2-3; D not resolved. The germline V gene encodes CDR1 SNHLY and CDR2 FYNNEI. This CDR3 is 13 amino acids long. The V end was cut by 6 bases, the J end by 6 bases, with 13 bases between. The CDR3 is CASRAPPPDTQYF. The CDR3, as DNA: TGTGCCAGCAGGGCACCACCCCCCGATACGCAGTATTTT. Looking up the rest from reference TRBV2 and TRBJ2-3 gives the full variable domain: EPEVTQTPSHQVTQMGQEVILRCVPISNHLYFYWYRQILGQKVEFLVSFYNNEISEKSEIFDDQFSVERPDGSNFTLKIRSTKLEDSAMYFCASRAPPPDTQYFGPGTRLTVL.

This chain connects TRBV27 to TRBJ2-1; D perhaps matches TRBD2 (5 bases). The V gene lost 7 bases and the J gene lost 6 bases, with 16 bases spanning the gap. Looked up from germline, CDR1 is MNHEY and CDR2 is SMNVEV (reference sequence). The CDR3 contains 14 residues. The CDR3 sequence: CASKSRPSRNEQFF. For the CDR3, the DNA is TGTGCCAGCAAATCTCGACCTAGCCGCAATGAGCAGTTCTTC.

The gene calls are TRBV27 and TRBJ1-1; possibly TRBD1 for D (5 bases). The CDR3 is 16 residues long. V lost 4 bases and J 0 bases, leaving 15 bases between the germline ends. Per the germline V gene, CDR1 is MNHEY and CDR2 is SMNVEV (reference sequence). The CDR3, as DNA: TGTGCCAGCAGTTCCCTTATGGCGGGGCTGAACACTGAAGCTTTCTTT. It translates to CASSSLMAGLNTEAFF.

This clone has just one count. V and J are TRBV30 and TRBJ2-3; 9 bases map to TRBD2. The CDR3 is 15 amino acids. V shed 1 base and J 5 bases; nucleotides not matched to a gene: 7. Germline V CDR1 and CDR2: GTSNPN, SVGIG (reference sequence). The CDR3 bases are TGTGCCTGGAGTGCTAGCGGGACCTTAGGAGATACGCAGTATTTT. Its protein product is CAWSASGTLGDTQYF.

The CDR3 is CASSIVGSGQGIDGELFF. The DNA for the CDR3 is TGTGCCAGTAGTATCGTGGGGTCGGGACAGGGGATCGACGGGGAGCTGTTTTTT. The chain carries TRBV19 and TRBJ2-2; TRBD1 matches 10 bases. Trimming took 3 bases from V and 7 from J; bases not matched to a gene: 14. The germline gives CDR1 LNHDA, CDR2 SQIVND (reference sequence). The CDR3 covers 18 residues.

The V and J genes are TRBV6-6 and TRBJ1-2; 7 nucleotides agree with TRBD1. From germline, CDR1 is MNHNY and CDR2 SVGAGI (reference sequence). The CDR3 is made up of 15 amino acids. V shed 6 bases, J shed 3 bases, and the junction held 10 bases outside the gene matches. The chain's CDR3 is CASRPTTGAHYGYTF. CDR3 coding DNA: TGTGCCAGCAGACCGACCACAGGGGCACACTATGGCTACACCTTC.

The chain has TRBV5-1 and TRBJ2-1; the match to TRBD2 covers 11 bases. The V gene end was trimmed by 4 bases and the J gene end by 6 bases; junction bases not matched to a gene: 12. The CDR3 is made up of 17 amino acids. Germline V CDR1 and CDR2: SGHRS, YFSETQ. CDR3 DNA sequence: TGCGCCAGCAGCCCAACGACCACTAGCGGGGGAACCAATGAGCAGTTCTTC. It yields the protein CASSPTTTSGGTNEQFF.

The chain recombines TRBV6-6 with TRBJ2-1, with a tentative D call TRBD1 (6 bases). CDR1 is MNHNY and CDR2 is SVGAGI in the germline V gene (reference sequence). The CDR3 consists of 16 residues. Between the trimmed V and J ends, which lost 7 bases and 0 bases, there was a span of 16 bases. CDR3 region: CASTVQGSPSYNEQFF. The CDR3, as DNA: TGTGCCAGCACCGTCCAGGGGTCACCCTCCTACAATGAGCAGTTCTTC.

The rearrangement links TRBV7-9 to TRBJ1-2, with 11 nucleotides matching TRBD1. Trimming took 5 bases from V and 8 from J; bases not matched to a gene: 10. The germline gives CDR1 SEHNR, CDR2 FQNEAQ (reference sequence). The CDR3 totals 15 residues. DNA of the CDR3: TGTGCCAGCAGCCACTGGACAGGGGGCGCAGGGGGCTACACCTTC. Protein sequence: CASSHWTGGAGGYTF.

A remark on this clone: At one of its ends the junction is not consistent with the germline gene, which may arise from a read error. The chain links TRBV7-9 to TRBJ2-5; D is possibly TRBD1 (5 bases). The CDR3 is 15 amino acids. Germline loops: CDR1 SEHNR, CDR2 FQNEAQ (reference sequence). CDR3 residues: CSSSVGASGSETQYF. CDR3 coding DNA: TGTTCCAGCAGCGTTGGGGCTAGTGGTTCCGAGACCCAGTACTTC.

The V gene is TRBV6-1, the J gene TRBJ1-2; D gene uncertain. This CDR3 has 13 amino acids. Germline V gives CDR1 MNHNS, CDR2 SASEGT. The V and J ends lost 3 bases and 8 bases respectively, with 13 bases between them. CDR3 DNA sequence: TGTGCCAGCAGTGAGACACTCGAGGGAGGCTACACCTTC. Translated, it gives CASSETLEGGYTF.

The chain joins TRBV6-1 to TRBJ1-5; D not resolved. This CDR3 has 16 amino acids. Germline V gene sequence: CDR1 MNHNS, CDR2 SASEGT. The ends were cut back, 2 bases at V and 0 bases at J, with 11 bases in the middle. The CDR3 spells CASSETSGDSNQPQHF. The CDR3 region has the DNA TGTGCCAGCAGTGAAACCTCCGGAGATAGCAATCAGCCCCAGCATTTT.

The chain's CDR3 is CASSPWTGDYGYTF. CDR3 sequence (DNA): TGTGCCAGCAGTCCGTGGACAGGGGACTATGGCTACACCTTC. V usage is TRBV28 and J usage is TRBJ1-2; 9 nucleotides agree with TRBD1. The CDR3 loop spans 14 amino acids. In germline, CDR1 is MDHEN, CDR2 SYDVKM. The trim removed 5 bases at V and 3 bases at J, leaving 4 bases unmatched.

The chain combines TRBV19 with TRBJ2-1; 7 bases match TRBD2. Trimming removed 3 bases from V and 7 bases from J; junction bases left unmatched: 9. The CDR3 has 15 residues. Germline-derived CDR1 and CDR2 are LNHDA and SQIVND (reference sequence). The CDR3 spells CASSISGTKFNEQFF. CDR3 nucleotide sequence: TGTGCCAGTAGTATCTCCGGGACTAAGTTTAATGAGCAGTTCTTC.

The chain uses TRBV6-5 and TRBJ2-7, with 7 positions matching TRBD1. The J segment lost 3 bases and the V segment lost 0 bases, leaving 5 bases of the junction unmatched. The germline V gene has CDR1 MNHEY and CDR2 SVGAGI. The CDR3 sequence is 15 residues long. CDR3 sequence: CASSYSKAGGYEQYF. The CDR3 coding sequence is TGTGCCAGCAGTTACTCGAAGGCAGGGGGCTACGAGCAGTACTTC.

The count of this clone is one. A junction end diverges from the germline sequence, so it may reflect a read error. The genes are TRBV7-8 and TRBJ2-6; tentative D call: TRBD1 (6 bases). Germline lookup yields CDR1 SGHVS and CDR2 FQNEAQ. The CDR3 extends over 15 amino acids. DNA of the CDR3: TGTGCCAGCAGCTTAGGGATTTTGGGGGCCAATGTCCTGACTTTC. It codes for CASSLGILGANVLTF.

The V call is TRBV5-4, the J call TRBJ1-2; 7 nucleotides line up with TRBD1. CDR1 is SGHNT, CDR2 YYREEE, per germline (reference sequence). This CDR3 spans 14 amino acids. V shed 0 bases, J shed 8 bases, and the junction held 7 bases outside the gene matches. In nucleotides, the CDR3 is TGTGCCAGCAGCTTGGGTACAGGGGTTAGGGGCTACACCTTC. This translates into CASSLGTGVRGYTF.

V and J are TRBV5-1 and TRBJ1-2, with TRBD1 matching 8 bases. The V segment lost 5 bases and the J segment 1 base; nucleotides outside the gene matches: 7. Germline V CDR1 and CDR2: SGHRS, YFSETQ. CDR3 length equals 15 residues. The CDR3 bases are TGCGCCAGCAGTGAGGGGACAGGATTTAACTATGGCTACACCTTC. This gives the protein CASSEGTGFNYGYTF. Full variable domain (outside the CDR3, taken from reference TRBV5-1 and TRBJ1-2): KAGVTQTPRYLIKTRGQQVTLSCSPISGHRSVSWYQQTPGQGLQFLFEYFSETQRNKGNFPGRFSGRQFSNSRSEMNVSTLELGDSALYLCASSEGTGFNYGYTFGSGTRLTVV.

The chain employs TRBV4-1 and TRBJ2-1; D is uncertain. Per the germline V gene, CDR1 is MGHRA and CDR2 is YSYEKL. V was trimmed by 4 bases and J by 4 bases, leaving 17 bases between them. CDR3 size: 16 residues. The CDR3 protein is CASSPLGLPKYNEQFF. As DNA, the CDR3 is TGCGCCAGCAGCCCCCTGGGCCTACCGAAATACAATGAGCAGTTCTTC.

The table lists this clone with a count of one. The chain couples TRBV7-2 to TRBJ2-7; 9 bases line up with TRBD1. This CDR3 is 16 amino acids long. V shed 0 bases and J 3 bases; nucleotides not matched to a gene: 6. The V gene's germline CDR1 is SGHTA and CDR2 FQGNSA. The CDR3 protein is CASSLAPGTGFYEQYF. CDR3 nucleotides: TGTGCCAGCAGCTTAGCCCCCGGGACAGGGTTCTACGAGCAGTACTTC.

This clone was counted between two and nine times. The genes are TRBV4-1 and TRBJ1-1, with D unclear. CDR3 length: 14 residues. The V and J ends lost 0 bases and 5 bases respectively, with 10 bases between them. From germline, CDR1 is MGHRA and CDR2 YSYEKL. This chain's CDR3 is CASSQDSHGTEAFF. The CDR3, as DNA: TGCGCCAGCAGCCAAGATTCGCACGGGACTGAAGCTTTCTTT.

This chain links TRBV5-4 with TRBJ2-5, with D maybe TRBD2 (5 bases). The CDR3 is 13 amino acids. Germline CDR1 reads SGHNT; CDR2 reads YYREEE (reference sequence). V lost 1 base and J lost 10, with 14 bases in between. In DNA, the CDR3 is TGTGCCAGCAGCTTGATCGAGTTCGGGGACCAGTACTTC. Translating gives CASSLIEFGDQYF.

CDR3 bases: TGCAGCGCGAGAGGGGGTCACTCCTACGAGCAGTACTTC. Protein: CSARGGHSYEQYF. V and J are TRBV29-1 and TRBJ2-7, with a possible D match to TRBD1 (6 bases). Germline CDR1 reads SQVTM; CDR2 reads ANQGSEA. The CDR3 consists of 13 residues. The ends were cut back, 7 bases at V and 0 bases at J, with 13 bases in the middle.